The T cell receptor beta chain under discussion was sequenced for a study of cytomegalovirus exposure and HLA in healthy donors. Findings and caveats of the study: Further analysis was carried out later, and it showed several of the most significant clusters appearing linked to common viral pathogens. The Asian-associated ancestry cluster reportedly had fewer N-insertions than the approximately 670-donor mean in a later analysis. Most TCRs appeared rarely, but some public TCRs recurred in many donors. The authors confirmed in vitro that a few CMV-associated chains were specific for CMV antigens.

The primer mix had 60 Vbeta and 13 Jbeta primers. Libraries were prepared by immunoSEQ multiplex PCR; TCRdb keeps only in-frame clonotypes and omits some of them. This table holds around 33,000 clones, roughly three quarters found once. This CDR3 has 15 amino acids. Germline V CDR1 and CDR2: MDHEN, SYDVKM. J gave up 4 bases and V 4 bases, and 9 bases lay outside the gene matches. The table lists this clone with a few counts. Its antigen is not known. What was sequenced was PBMCs. V and J are TRBV28 and TRBJ1-2, with 7 nucleotides matching TRBD1. The receptor comes from a woman aged 25 to 39 in good health and CMV-seropositive. CDR3 region: CASSSLTGAGYGYTF. The CDR3 DNA is TGTGCCAGCAGTTCTCTCACAGGGGCCGGCTATGGCTACACCTTC.